These 27 T cell receptor beta chains were all obtained from the same sample, sequenced in a study of radiotherapy plus CTLA-4 blockade in lung cancer (dated 2018 in TCRdb). The library came from the immunoSEQ multiplex PCR assay. As stored in TCRdb, this immuneACCESS dataset retains in-frame rearrangements with V and J assigned. A fraction of the clones does not appear; measured against another copy, unresolved V genes explain less than half of the discrepancy, and the remainder lacks a known reason. The sample yields 30,000 to 40,000 clones; roughly 70% were counted once. Approximately 3.8% of the sample goes to the ten largest clones. The sequencing here drew on peripheral blood, taken from a patient treated with radiotherapy plus ipilimumab. The receptors derive from a human donor with non-small cell lung cancer who had stable disease on radiotherapy plus ipilimumab.

This chain joins TRBV4-1 and TRBJ1-5, with D unresolved. Trimming shortened V by 3 bases and J by 2 bases, and 14 bases separated the two germline ends. Germline V gene lookup returns CDR1 MGHRA and CDR2 YSYEKL. This CDR3 comprises 16 residues. In DNA form, the CDR3 reads TGCGCCAGCAGCCATATTAAGGGAGGAGGCAATCAGCCCCAGCATTTT. This translates into CASSHIKGGGNQPQHF.

J is TRBJ2-3 and V is TRBV7-9; D is unresolved. The V and J ends lost 5 bases and 4 bases respectively, with 13 bases between them. The germline V gene has CDR1 SEHNR and CDR2 FQNEAQ (reference sequence). The CDR3 loop spans 14 amino acids. The CDR3 sequence: CASSLSGRADTQYF. The CDR3 DNA sequence: TGTGCCAGCAGCCTCTCTGGCCGCGCAGATACGCAGTATTTT.

This clone was picked up a small number of times. The V gene is TRBV13, the J gene TRBJ2-3, with D perhaps matching TRBD2 (6 bases). V was pared by 5 bases and J by 0 bases, with 15 bases between. The CDR3 extends over 16 amino acids. Germline CDR1 PRHDT, CDR2 FYEKMQ (reference sequence). DNA for the CDR3: TGTGCCAGCAGCCCCTTCTCTAGCGACAGCACAGATACGCAGTATTTT. This codes for CASSPFSSDSTDTQYF.

The table lists this clone with a few counts. The chain recombines TRBV5-4 with TRBJ2-7; D tentatively reads TRBD1 or TRBD2 (6 bases each). Deletions cut 1 base from V and 5 bases from J, with 22 bases between. CDR1 is SGHNT, CDR2 YYREEE, per germline (reference sequence). This CDR3 region has 17 residues. DNA for the CDR3: TGTGCCAGCAGCTTGAAGCCAGGCAGGGGAGGCAGGGACGAGCAGTACTTC. Protein product: CASSLKPGRGGRDEQYF.

The chain recombines TRBV10-3 with TRBJ2-7; TRBD1 agrees at 9 bases. V shed 10 bases and J 2 bases; nucleotides not matched to a gene: 9. This CDR3 is built from 14 residues. Germline CDR1 and CDR2: ENHRY and SYGVKD. This chain's CDR3 is CATLPGQGPYEQYF. CDR3 bases: TGTGCCACCCTGCCGGGACAGGGCCCCTACGAGCAGTACTTC.

The chain couples TRBV6-1 to TRBJ1-5, with D uncertain. Trimming pared 4 bases from V and 2 bases from J, leaving 12 bases between. CDR1 and CDR2 from the germline V gene are MNHNS and SASEGT. This CDR3 has 15 residues. In DNA form, the CDR3 reads TGTGCCAGCAGTGTTCCGAATGGGCGCAATCAGCCCCAGCATTTT. Protein product: CASSVPNGRNQPQHF.

The genes are TRBV18 and TRBJ1-2, with 11 positions matching TRBD1. The junction had 8 bases not matched to a gene; V was cut back by 2 bases and J by 6 bases. The CDR3 has 16 amino acids. CDR1 KGHSH and CDR2 LQKENI come from the germline V gene. The CDR3 loop reads CASSPWTPGQGDGYTF. CDR3 DNA: TGTGCCAGCTCACCATGGACACCGGGACAGGGGGATGGCTACACCTTC.

The J gene is TRBJ2-1, the V gene TRBV18; no clear D gene. V was cut by 6 bases and J by 2 bases, with 8 bases left in between. Germline V lookup: CDR1 KGHSH, CDR2 LQKENI. This CDR3 is 13 amino acids long. The CDR3 loop is CASSLGTYNEQFF. The CDR3 region has the DNA TGTGCCAGCTCGCTAGGAACCTACAATGAGCAGTTCTTC.

The chain recombines TRBV5-1 with TRBJ2-2, with D tentatively TRBD1 (5 bases). The CDR3 length is 16 residues. CDR1 is SGHRS and CDR2 is YFSETQ in the germline V gene. Trimming cost V 4 bases and J 6 bases, with 19 bases left between them. CDR3 region: CASSQRAGLTAGELFF. For the CDR3, the DNA is TGCGCCAGCAGCCAACGGGCAGGGCTCACAGCCGGGGAGCTGTTTTTT. Supplemented by reference TRBV5-1 and TRBJ2-2, the full variable domain reads KAGVTQTPRYLIKTRGQQVTLSCSPISGHRSVSWYQQTPGQGLQFLFEYFSETQRNKGNFPGRFSGRQFSNSRSEMNVSTLELGDSALYLCASSQRAGLTAGELFFGEGSRLTVL.

This clone was found once. V usage is TRBV21-1 and J usage is TRBJ2-2; the table's D gene call, TRBD1, was not cross checked with the DNA. TRBV21-1 is reported as a pseudogene. The CDR3 consists of 15 residues. The CDR3 reads CASSDPGHNTGELFF. CDR3 nucleotide sequence: TGTGCCAGCAGCGACCCGGGACATAACACCGGGGAGCTGTTTTTT.

The chain couples TRBV6-5 to TRBJ2-1; unclear D gene. V was pared by 6 bases and J by 3 bases, with 9 bases between. Germline lookup yields CDR1 MNHEY and CDR2 SVGAGI. The CDR3 runs 13 residues. CDR3 coding DNA: TGTGCCAGCAGGGGGTATCTCTACAATGAGCAGTTCTTC. Encoded protein: CASRGYLYNEQFF.

This chain links TRBV19 with TRBJ2-7, with a weak D call TRBD2 (6 bases). The V gene lost 4 bases and the J gene lost 7 bases, with 17 bases spanning the gap. CDR3 length equals 14 residues. Germline assignment: CDR1 LNHDA and CDR2 SQIVND (reference sequence). Here the CDR3 reads CASSTPTTSREQYF. The CDR3 region has the DNA TGTGCCAGTAGTACACCGACGACTAGTAGGGAGCAGTACTTC.

The chain couples TRBV4-3 to TRBJ2-1, with 7 bases lining up with TRBD2. The CDR3 has 17 residues. V lost 3 bases to trimming and J lost 4 bases; unmatched junction nucleotides: 12. Germline V gene data show CDR1 as LGHNA and CDR2 as YSLEER. CDR3 DNA: TGCGCCAGCAGCCAGACCCGGGGTAGCGGGTATTACAATGAGCAGTTCTTC. Its translation is CASSQTRGSGYYNEQFF.

The gene calls are TRBV9 and TRBJ2-3, with D unresolved. V lost 0 bases and J lost 0, with 8 bases in between. Germline V lookup: CDR1 SGDLS, CDR2 YYNGEE. The CDR3 length is 15 residues. The CDR3 protein is CASSVAPVSTDTQYF. In DNA, the CDR3 is TGTGCCAGCAGCGTAGCCCCCGTTAGCACAGATACGCAGTATTTT.

V usage is TRBV2 and J usage is TRBJ2-7; 8 bases are a match to TRBD2. Germline loops: CDR1 SNHLY, CDR2 FYNNEI. With 2 bases clipped from V and 3 bases from J, the junction kept 9 bases outside the gene matches. CDR3 length: 16 amino acids. CDR3 amino acids: CASSERVAGPGYEQYF. CDR3 coding DNA: TGTGCCAGCAGTGAAAGGGTAGCGGGACCGGGCTACGAGCAGTACTTC.

The rearrangement uses TRBV25-1 and TRBJ2-1; 8 bases map to TRBD2. This CDR3 is 16 amino acids long. The V and J ends lost 1 base and 3 bases, in that order; junction bases with no gene match: 5. Germline loops: CDR1 MGHDK, CDR2 SYGVNS. Here the CDR3 DNA reads TGTGCCAGCAGTGAATGGACGGGAGGGCGCTACAATGAGCAGTTCTTC. Its protein is CASSEWTGGRYNEQFF.

The rearrangement uses TRBV6-4 and TRBJ1-1; D unresolved. The germline gives CDR1 MRHNA, CDR2 SNTAGT. The CDR3 extends over 11 amino acids. V was cut by 4 bases and J by 8 bases, with 8 bases left in between. Here the CDR3 reads CASSAGGEAFF. CDR3 bases: TGTGCCAGCAGTGCGGGTGGGGAAGCTTTCTTT.

This sequence joins TRBV19 and TRBJ2-1; TRBD2 is a possible D gene (6 bases). The CDR3 runs 13 residues. Germline loops: CDR1 LNHDA, CDR2 SQIVND (reference sequence). V lost 4 bases, J lost 13 bases, and 17 bases lay in between. The CDR3 here is CASSTGTEGFQFF. CDR3 in DNA: TGTGCCAGTAGTACCGGGACGGAGGGATTCCAGTTCTTC.

This chain links TRBV5-6 with TRBJ1-2; TRBD1 might be the D (6 bases). Deletions cut 4 bases from V and 2 bases from J, with 12 bases between. CDR3 size: 14 residues. Germline CDR1 is SGHDT and CDR2 is YYEEEE. CDR3 protein: CASSLIDRNYGYTF. The DNA for the CDR3 is TGTGCCAGCAGCCTGATCGACAGGAACTATGGCTACACCTTC.

The chain joins TRBV4-2 to TRBJ2-3; the match to TRBD2 covers 11 bases. With V trimmed by 0 bases and J by 4 bases, 3 bases remained unmatched. There are 16 residues in the CDR3. Germline loops: CDR1 LGHNA, CDR2 YNFKEQ. The CDR3 is CASSQDLAGGPDTQYF. CDR3 sequence (DNA): TGTGCCAGCAGCCAAGATTTAGCGGGAGGGCCAGATACGCAGTATTTT.

In its sample, this clone was seen a few times. The chain combines TRBV7-2 with TRBJ1-5; 7 bases line up with TRBD1. CDR3 size: 16 residues. The junction had 9 bases not matched to a gene; V was cut back by 5 bases and J by 2 bases. Germline lookup yields CDR1 SGHTA and CDR2 FQGNSA. The CDR3 sequence is CASSHEGASGNQPQHF. DNA of the CDR3: TGTGCCAGCAGCCACGAGGGGGCTAGCGGCAATCAGCCCCAGCATTTT.

J is TRBJ2-3 and V is TRBV27, with D possibly TRBD2 on 6 matching bases. Germline assignment: CDR1 MNHEY and CDR2 SMNVEV (reference sequence). Trimming left V 1 base short and J 0 bases short, with 11 bases between. The CDR3 is 16 amino acids. CDR3 DNA: TGTGCCAGCAGTTTATTAGGGAGGACAAGCACAGATACGCAGTATTTT. It codes for CASSLLGRTSTDTQYF.

The gene calls are TRBV10-1 and TRBJ2-7; no reliable D call. The CDR3 length is 16 residues. Trimming took 3 bases from V and 0 from J, leaving 15 bases between them. The germline CDR1 and CDR2 sequences are WNHNN and SYGVQD (reference sequence). Here the CDR3 reads CASSESGWSSSYEQYF. CDR3 in DNA: TGCGCCAGCAGTGAATCTGGCTGGAGCAGCTCCTACGAGCAGTACTTC.

This chain links TRBV28 with TRBJ2-4; 8 bases map to TRBD1. This CDR3 has 16 residues. Germline CDR1 reads MDHEN; CDR2 reads SYDVKM. J gave up 3 bases and V 5 bases, and 9 bases lay outside the gene matches. For the CDR3, the DNA is TGTGCCAGCAGTCCATGGGACAGGAGGGACAAAAACATTCAGTACTTC. Translated: CASSPWDRRDKNIQYF. Drawing the rest from reference TRBV28 and TRBJ2-4, the complete variable domain is DVKVTQSSRYLVKRTGEKVFLECVQDMDHENMFWYRQDPGLGLRLIYFSYDVKMKEKGDIPEGYSVSREKKERFSLILESASTNQTSMYLCASSPWDRRDKNIQYFGAGTRLSVL.

The count of this clone is one. The CDR3: CASKDRSNTEAFF. The CDR3 bases are TGTGCCAGCAAAGACAGGTCGAACACTGAAGCTTTCTTT. The chain is built from TRBV6-1 and TRBJ1-1; tentatively, D is TRBD1 (6 bases). The CDR3 sequence is 13 residues long. Germline-derived CDR1 and CDR2 are MNHNS and SASEGT. The V end was cut by 7 bases, the J end by 1 base, with 10 bases between.

This clone was recorded only once. This chain uses TRBV19 with TRBJ2-5, with 11 bases identical to TRBD1. Germline assignment: CDR1 LNHDA and CDR2 SQIVND (reference sequence). This CDR3 has 16 amino acids. Losses at the gene ends were 11 bases for V and 5 bases for J; bases not matched to a gene: 16. The CDR3 DNA reads as TGTGCCGCCGCCCCCGGGACAGGGGGGAGTCGGGAGACCCAGTACTTC. It codes for CAAAPGTGGSRETQYF.

J is TRBJ1-4 and V is TRBV11-1, with TRBD1 identical over 11 bases. Trimming cost V 5 bases and J 16 bases; bases outside gene matches: 9. CDR3 length equals 13 residues. CDR1 and CDR2 from the germline V gene are SGHAT and FQDESV (reference sequence). CDR3 nucleotide sequence: TGTGCCAGCAGCGAGGGACAGGGGGTAACTCCGTTTTTT. The encoded protein is CASSEGQGVTPFF.